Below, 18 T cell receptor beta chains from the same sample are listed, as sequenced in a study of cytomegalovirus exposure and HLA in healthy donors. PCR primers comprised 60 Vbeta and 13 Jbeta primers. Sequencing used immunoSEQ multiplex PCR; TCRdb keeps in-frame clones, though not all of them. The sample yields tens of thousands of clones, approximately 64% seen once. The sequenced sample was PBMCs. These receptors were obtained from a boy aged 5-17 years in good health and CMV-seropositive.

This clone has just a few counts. The CDR3 sequence: CAISESSGRKLFF. Here the CDR3 DNA reads TGTGCCATCAGTGAGTCGAGTGGGAGGAAACTGTTTTTT. This rearrangement joins TRBV10-3 to TRBJ1-4; the D is unclear. Between the trimmed V and J ends, which lost 0 bases and 11 bases, there was a span of 10 bases. CDR3 length: 13 amino acids. The germline gives CDR1 ENHRY, CDR2 SYGVKD.

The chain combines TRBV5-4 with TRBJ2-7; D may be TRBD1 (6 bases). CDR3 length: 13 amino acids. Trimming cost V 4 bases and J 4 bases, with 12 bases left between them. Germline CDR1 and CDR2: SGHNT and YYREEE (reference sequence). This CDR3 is CASSEGHIYEQYF. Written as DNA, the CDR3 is TGTGCCAGCAGCGAGGGACACATATACGAGCAGTACTTC. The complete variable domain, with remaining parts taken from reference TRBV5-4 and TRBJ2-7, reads ETGVTQSPTHLIKTRGQQVTLRCSSQSGHNTVSWYQQALGQGPQFIFQYYREEENGRGNFPPRFSGLQFPNYSSELNVNALELDDSALYLCASSEGHIYEQYFGPGTRLTVT.

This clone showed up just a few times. CDR3 DNA: TGTGCCAGCAGTTTATCGAAGCATGACTATAATTCACCCCTCCACTTT. Protein sequence: CASSLSKHDYNSPLHF. The genes are TRBV27 and TRBJ1-6; no reliable D call. Germline lookup yields CDR1 MNHEY and CDR2 SMNVEV (reference sequence). V lost 0 bases to trimming and J lost 3 bases, with 9 bases between them. The CDR3 is made up of 16 amino acids.

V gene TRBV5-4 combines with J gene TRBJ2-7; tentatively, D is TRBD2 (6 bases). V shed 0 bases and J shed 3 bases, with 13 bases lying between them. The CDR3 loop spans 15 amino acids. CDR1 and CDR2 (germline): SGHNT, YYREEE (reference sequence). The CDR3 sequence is CASSLVPGAGYEQYF. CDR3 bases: TGTGCCAGCAGCTTGGTGCCGGGAGCCGGCTACGAGCAGTACTTC.

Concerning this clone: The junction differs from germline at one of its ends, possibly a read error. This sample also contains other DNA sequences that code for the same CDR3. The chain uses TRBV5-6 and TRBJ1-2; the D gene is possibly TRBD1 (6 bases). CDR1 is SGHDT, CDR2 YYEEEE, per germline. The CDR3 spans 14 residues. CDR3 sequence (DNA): TGCGCCAGCAGCTACGGGGCAGGGGCCAATGGCTACACCTTC. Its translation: CASSYGAGANGYTF.

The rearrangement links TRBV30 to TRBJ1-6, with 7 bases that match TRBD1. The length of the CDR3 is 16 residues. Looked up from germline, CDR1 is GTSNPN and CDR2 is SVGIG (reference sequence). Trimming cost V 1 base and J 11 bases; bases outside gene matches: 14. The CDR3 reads CAWSDFRRQGRTPLHF. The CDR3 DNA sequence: TGTGCCTGGAGTGATTTTCGTCGACAGGGTAGGACACCCCTCCACTTT.

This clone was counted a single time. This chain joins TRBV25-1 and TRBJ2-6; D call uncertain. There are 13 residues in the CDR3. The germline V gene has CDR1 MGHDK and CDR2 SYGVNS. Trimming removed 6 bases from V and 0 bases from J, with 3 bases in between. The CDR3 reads CASSFSGANVLTF. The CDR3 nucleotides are TGTGCCAGCAGCTTCTCTGGGGCCAACGTCCTGACTTTC.

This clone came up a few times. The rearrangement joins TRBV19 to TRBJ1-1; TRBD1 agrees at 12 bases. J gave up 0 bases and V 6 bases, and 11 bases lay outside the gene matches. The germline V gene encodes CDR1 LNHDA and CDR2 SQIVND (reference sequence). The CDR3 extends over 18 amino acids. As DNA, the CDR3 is TGTGCCAGTAGCCAAGGGACAGGGGGCCTCATGATGAACACTGAAGCTTTCTTT. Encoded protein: CASSQGTGGLMMNTEAFF.

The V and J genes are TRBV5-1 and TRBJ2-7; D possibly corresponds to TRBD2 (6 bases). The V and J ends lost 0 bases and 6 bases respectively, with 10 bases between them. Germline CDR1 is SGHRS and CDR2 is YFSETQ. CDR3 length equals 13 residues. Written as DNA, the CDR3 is TGCGCCAGCAGCTTGGAAACGGGACTCGAGCAGTACTTC. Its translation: CASSLETGLEQYF.

DNA for the CDR3: TGCAGCGCCATTACTCCAGGGGGGAACACTGAAGCTTTCTTT. It yields the protein CSAITPGGNTEAFF. The chain joins TRBV29-1 to TRBJ1-1; 7 nucleotides align to TRBD1. The CDR3 has 14 residues. The J segment lost 1 base and the V segment lost 7 bases, leaving 9 bases of the junction unmatched. Germline CDR1 is SQVTM and CDR2 is ANQGSEA.

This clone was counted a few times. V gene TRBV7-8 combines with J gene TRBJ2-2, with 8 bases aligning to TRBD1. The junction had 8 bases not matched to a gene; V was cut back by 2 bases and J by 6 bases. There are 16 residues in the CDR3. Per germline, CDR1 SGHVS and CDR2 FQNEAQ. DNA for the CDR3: TGTGCCAGCAGCTTACGGGGAGACAGGGGACCCGGGGAGCTGTTTTTT. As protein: CASSLRGDRGPGELFF.

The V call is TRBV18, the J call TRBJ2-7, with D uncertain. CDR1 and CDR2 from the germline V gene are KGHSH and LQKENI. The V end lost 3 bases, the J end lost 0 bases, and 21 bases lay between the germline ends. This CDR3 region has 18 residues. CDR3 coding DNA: TGTGCCAGCTCACCGCTAATCTGGAGTAATGGTCTCTCCTACGAGCAGTACTTC. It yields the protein CASSPLIWSNGLSYEQYF. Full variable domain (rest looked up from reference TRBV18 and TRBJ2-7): NAGVMQNPRHLVRRRGQEARLRCSPMKGHSHVYWYRQLPEEGLKFMVYLQKENIIDESGMPKERFSAEFPKEGPSILRIQQVVRGDSAAYFCASSPLIWSNGLSYEQYFGPGTRLTVT.

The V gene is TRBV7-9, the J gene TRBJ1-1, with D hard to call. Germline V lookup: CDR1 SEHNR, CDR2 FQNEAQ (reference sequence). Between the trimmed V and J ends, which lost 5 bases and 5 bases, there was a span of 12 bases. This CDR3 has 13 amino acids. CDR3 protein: CASSTEYGTEAFF. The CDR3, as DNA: TGTGCCAGCAGCACGGAGTATGGGACTGAAGCTTTCTTT.

The chain's CDR3 is CASAPPGLDSGNTIYF. The CDR3 coding sequence is TGTGCCAGCGCGCCTCCAGGACTGGACTCTGGAAACACCATATATTTT. The V and J genes are TRBV9 and TRBJ1-3; D is unresolved. Deletions cut 7 bases from V and 0 bases from J, with 17 bases between. The CDR3 runs to 16 residues. Germline V lookup: CDR1 SGDLS, CDR2 YYNGEE.

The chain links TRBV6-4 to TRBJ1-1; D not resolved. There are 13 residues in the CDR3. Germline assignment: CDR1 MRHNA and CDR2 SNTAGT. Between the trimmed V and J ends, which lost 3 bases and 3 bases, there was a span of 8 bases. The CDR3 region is CASSERADTEAFF. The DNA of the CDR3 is TGTGCCAGCAGTGAGCGGGCGGACACTGAAGCTTTCTTT.

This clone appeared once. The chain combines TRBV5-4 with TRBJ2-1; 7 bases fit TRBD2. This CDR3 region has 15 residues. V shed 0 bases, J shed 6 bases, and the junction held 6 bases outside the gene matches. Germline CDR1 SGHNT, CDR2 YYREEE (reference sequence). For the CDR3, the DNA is TGTGCCAGCAGCTTGGACGCTAGCGGACTCAATGAGCAGTTCTTC. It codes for CASSLDASGLNEQFF.

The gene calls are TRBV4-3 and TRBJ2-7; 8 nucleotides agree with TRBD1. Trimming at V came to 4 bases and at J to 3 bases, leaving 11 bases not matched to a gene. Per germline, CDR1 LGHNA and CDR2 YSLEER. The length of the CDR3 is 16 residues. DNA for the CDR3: TGCGCCAGCAGCCTCAAGACGGGACAGGTGGGCTACGAGCAGTACTTC. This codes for CASSLKTGQVGYEQYF.

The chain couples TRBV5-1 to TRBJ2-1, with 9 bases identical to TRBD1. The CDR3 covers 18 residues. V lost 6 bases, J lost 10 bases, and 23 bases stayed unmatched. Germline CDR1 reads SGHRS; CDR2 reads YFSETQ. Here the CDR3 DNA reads TGCGCCAGCACCCACTTCCCCCGACAGGGGGTCCCCATACGAGAGCAGTTCTTC. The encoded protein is CASTHFPRQGVPIREQFF.